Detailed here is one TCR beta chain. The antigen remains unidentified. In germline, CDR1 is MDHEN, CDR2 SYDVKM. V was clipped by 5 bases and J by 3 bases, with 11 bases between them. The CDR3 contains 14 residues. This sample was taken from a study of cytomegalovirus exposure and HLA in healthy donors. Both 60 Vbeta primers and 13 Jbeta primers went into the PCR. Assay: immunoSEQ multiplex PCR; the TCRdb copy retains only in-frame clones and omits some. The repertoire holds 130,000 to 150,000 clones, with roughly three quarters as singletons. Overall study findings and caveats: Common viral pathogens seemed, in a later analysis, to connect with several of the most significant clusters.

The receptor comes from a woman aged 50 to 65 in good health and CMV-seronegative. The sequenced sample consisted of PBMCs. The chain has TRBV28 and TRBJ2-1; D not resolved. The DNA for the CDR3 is TGTGCCAGCAGTCCACAACAGAGCTACAATGAGCAGTTCTTC. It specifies CASSPQQSYNEQFF.